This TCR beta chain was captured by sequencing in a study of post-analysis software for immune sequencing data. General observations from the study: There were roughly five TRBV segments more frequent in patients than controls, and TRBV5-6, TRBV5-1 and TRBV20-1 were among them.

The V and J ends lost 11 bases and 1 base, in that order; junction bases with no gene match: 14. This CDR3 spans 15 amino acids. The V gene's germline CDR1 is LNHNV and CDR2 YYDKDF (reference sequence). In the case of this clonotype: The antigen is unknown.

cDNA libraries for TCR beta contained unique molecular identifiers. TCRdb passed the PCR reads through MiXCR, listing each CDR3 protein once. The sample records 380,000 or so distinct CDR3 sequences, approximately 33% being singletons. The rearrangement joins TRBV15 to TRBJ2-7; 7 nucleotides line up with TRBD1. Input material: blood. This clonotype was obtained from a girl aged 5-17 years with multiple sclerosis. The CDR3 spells CALDGVGQVSYEQYF. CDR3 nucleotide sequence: TGTGCCCTCGACGGGGTCGGACAGGTGTCCTACGAGCAGTACTTC.